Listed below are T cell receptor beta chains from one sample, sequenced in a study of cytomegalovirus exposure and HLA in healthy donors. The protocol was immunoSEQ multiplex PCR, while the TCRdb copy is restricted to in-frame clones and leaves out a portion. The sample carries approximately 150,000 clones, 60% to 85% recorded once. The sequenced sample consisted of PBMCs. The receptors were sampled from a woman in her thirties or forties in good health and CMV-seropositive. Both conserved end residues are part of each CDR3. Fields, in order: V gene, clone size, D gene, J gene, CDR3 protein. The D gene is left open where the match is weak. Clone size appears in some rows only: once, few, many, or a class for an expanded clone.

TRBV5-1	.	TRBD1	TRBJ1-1	CASSPGQGLLSTEAFF
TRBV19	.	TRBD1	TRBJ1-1	CASSRIGGDRTIYTEAFF
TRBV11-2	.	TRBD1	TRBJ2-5	CASSLDLFTGAAKTQYF
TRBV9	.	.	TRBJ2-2	CASSSRVTGELFF
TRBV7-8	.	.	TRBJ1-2	CASSLERQNGYTF
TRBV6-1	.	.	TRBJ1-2	CASKLGPADYGYTF
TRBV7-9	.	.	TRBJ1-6	CASSFDNSPLHF
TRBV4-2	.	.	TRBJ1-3	CASSREWSLGGNTIYF
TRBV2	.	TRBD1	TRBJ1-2	CASQPGGEKGYTF
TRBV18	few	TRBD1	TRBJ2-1	CASSPPGQGVLDNEQFF
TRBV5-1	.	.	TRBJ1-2	CASSLVPGKGYGYTF
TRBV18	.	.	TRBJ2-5	CASSPFASGQETQYF
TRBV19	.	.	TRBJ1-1	CASSIEPGNTEAFF
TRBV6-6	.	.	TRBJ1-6	CASKGTNSYNSPLHF
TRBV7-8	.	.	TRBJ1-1	CASSLELDSEAFF
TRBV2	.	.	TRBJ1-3	CARAGGSGNTIYF
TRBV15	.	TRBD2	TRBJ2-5	CATSRDPGLALQETQYF
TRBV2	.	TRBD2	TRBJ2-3	CARIAVAGVDTQYF
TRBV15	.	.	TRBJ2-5	CATSRDGGNGETQYF
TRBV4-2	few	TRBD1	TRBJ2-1	CASSQLSLGQGGFNEQFF